The 13 T cell receptor beta chains below come from one sample, sequenced in a study of high-grade serous ovarian cancer treatment subgroups. TCRdb's table, derived via immunoSEQ multiplex PCR, lists solely in-frame clones and lacks some. The sample holds about 2,900 clones; roughly 70% are singletons and the top ten take 4.8%. Tumor samples were obtained before definitive surgery or chemotherapy. The sample was tumor tissue. The receptor source for this set is a human donor with high-grade serous ovarian cancer.

The rearrangement joins TRBV10-3 to TRBJ2-3; D gene ambiguous. This CDR3 has 19 amino acids. Germline loops: CDR1 ENHRY, CDR2 SYGVKD. Trimming stripped 6 bases from V and 4 bases from J, with 29 bases between. The chain's CDR3 is CAISTESVGSRRLPDTQYF. In DNA, the CDR3 is TGTGCCATCAGCACAGAGAGTGTGGGTAGTCGGCGGCTCCCAGATACGCAGTATTTT.

The chain recombines TRBV5-1 with TRBJ2-3; TRBD1 or TRBD2 may be the D gene (6 bases each). V was clipped by 5 bases and J by 4 bases, with 17 bases between them. Germline loops: CDR1 SGHRS, CDR2 YFSETQ. The CDR3 totals 15 residues. As DNA, the CDR3 is TGCGCCAGCAGAGGCGAGGGGGGCCGGTCAGATACGCAGTATTTT. Translation gives CASRGEGGRSDTQYF.

V usage is TRBV6-1 and J usage is TRBJ2-3; D possibly corresponds to TRBD2 (5 bases). CDR3 length: 14 amino acids. V lost 6 bases and J lost 3, with 13 bases in between. CDR1 and CDR2 (germline): MNHNS, SASEGT. Here the CDR3 reads CASRSGGETDTQYF. The CDR3 DNA reads TGTGCCAGCAGGTCGGGTGGGGAGACAGATACGCAGTATTTT.

The rearrangement links TRBV27 to TRBJ2-1, with no clear D. Trimming took 0 bases from V and 6 from J, leaving 9 bases between them. CDR1 is MNHEY and CDR2 is SMNVEV in the germline V gene (reference sequence). The CDR3 totals 14 residues. CDR3: CASSLSGSGNEQFF. The CDR3 coding sequence is TGTGCCAGCAGTTTATCCGGGTCTGGCAATGAGCAGTTCTTC.

V gene TRBV23-1 combines with J gene TRBJ2-5; D is ambiguous. TRBV23-1 is identified as an open reading frame with a role that is uncertain. Between the trimmed V and J ends, which lost 2 bases and 2 bases, there was a span of 0 bases. This CDR3 has 11 amino acids. Here the CDR3 reads CASSQQETQYF. The CDR3, as DNA: TGCGCCAGCAGTCAACAAGAGACCCAGTACTTC.

The chain joins TRBV5-4 to TRBJ1-6; 12 nucleotides align to TRBD1. Trimming cost V 4 bases and J 9 bases; bases outside gene matches: 8. The CDR3 covers 16 residues. Per the germline V gene, CDR1 is SGHNT and CDR2 is YYREEE (reference sequence). This chain's CDR3 is CASSLTAGQGASPLHF. In DNA form, the CDR3 reads TGTGCCAGCAGCCTAACCGCGGGACAGGGGGCTTCACCCCTCCACTTT.

This rearrangement joins TRBV9 to TRBJ2-1; D remains unclear. V lost 4 bases to trimming and J lost 5 bases, with 7 bases between them. This CDR3 is 12 amino acids long. From germline, CDR1 is SGDLS and CDR2 YYNGEE. CDR3 loop: CASSFGDNEQFF. DNA for the CDR3: TGTGCCAGCAGCTTTGGGGACAATGAGCAGTTCTTC. Filled out from reference TRBV9 and TRBJ2-1, the complete variable domain reads DSGVTQTPKHLITATGQRVTLRCSPRSGDLSVYWYQQSLDQGLQFLIQYYNGEERAKGNILERFSAQQFPDLHSELNLSSLELGDSALYFCASSFGDNEQFFGPGTRLTVL.

Concerning this clone: Sequence at one end of the junction differs from germline and may be a read error. The genes are TRBV6-1 and TRBJ2-3; TRBD2 matches at 9 bases. Looked up from germline, CDR1 is MNHNS and CDR2 is SASEGT. The length of the CDR3 is 16 residues. The CDR3 is CAISEFSSGTTDTQYF. The DNA for the CDR3 is TGTGCCATCAGTGAGTTTTCTAGCGGGACCACAGATACGCAGTATTTT.

This clone was observed a few times. The chain joins TRBV2 to TRBJ2-2; D is unclear. The CDR3 sequence is 11 residues long. Germline V gives CDR1 SNHLY, CDR2 FYNNEI. With 6 bases removed from V and 7 bases from J, the gap between germline ends came to 6 bases. CDR3 in DNA: TGTGCCAGCAGCCGGAGCGGGGAGCTGTTTTTT. Protein sequence: CASSRSGELFF.

The CDR3 loop is CASSRRLAGFSDTQYF. Written as DNA, the CDR3 is TGTGCCAGCAGCAGGCGACTAGCGGGATTCTCGGATACGCAGTATTTT. The rearrangement uses TRBV28 and TRBJ2-3, with TRBD2 matching over 11 bases. This CDR3 has 16 residues. V dropped 6 bases and J dropped 6; count of bases not matched to a gene: 11. Per germline, CDR1 MDHEN and CDR2 SYDVKM.

This clone has a single count. The chain has TRBV5-6 and TRBJ2-5; D possibly corresponds to TRBD1 (5 bases). V lost 1 base, J lost 12 bases, and 16 bases lay in between. The germline gives CDR1 SGHDT, CDR2 YYEEEE. The CDR3 is made up of 13 amino acids. The CDR3 nucleotides read TGTGCCAGCAGCTTGATCCAGACAGAAGTCAAGTACTTC. This translates into CASSLIQTEVKYF.

This clone was detected only a few times. In DNA form, the CDR3 reads TGTGCCAGCAGCTTAGATTCGAGGGTTTGGGAGACCCAGTACTTC. Amino acids: CASSLDSRVWETQYF. The rearrangement uses TRBV7-9 and TRBJ2-5; TRBD2 is a possible D gene (5 bases). This CDR3 region has 15 residues. Germline CDR1 SEHNR, CDR2 FQNEAQ (reference sequence). Between the trimmed V and J ends, which lost 1 base and 5 bases, there was a span of 14 bases.

The rearrangement links TRBV15 to TRBJ2-3; 10 nucleotides match TRBD2. This CDR3 is built from 16 residues. Germline V lookup: CDR1 LNHNV, CDR2 YYDKDF (reference sequence). V lost 2 bases and J lost 3; bases outside the gene matches: 5. CDR3 region: CATSRNRAGGTDTQYF. The CDR3 bases are TGTGCCACCAGCAGAAACCGAGCGGGGGGGACAGATACGCAGTATTTT.